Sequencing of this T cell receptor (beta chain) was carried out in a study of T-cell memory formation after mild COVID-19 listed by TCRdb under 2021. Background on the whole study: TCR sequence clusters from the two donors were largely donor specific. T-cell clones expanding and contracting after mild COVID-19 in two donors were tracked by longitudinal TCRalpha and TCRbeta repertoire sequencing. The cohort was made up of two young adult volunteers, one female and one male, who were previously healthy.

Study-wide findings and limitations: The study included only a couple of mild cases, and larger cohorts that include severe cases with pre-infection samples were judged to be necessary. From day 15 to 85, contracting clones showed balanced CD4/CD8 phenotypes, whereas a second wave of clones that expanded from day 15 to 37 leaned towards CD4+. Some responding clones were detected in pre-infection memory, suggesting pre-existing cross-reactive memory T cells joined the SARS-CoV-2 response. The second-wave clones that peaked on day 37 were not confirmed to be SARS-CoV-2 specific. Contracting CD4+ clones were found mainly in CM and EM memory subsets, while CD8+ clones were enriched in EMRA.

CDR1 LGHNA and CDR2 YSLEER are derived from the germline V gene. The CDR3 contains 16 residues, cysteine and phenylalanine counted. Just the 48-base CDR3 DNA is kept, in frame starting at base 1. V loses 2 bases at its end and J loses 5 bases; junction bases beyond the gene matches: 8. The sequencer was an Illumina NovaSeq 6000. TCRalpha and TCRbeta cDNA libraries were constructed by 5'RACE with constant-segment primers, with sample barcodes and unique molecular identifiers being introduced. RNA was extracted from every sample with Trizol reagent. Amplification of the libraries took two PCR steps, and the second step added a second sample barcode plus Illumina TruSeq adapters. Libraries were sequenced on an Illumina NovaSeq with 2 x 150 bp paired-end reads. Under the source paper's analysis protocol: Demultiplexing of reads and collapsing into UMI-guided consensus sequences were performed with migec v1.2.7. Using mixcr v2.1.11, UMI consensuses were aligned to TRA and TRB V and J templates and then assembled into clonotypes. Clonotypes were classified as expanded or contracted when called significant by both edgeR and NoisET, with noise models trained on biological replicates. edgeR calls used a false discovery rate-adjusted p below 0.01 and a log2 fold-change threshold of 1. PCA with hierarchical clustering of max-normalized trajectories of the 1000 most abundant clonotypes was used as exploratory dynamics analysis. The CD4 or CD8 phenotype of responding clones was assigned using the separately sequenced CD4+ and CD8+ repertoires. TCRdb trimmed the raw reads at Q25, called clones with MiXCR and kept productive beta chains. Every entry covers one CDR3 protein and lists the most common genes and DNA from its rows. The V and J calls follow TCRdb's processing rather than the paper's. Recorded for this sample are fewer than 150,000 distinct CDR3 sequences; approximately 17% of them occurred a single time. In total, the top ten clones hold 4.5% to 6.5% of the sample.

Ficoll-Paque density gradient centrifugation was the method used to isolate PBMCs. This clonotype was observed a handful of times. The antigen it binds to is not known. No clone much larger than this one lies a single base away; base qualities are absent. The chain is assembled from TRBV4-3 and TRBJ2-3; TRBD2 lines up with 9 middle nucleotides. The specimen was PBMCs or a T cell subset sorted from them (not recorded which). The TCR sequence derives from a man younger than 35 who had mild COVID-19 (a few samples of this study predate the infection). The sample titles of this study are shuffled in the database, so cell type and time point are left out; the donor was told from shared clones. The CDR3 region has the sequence CASSQWAGGPEDTQYF. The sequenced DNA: TGCGCCAGCAGCCAATGGGCGGGGGGGCCTGAAGATACGCAGTATTTT.